This T cell receptor (beta chain) stems from a study of cytomegalovirus exposure and HLA in healthy donors. Whole-study results and caveats: TRBV6-2, TRBV6-3 and other indistinguishable V segments were excluded. Cytomegalovirus association was assigned to over 150 TCR beta chains.

The PCR made use of 60 Vbeta and 13 Jbeta primers. The method was immunoSEQ multiplex PCR; TCRdb's version includes in-frame clones alone and lacks a portion of them. Of 150,000 or so clones listed, over 75% are singletons. Points on this clone: Its target is not known.

Germline CDR1 reads MNHEY; CDR2 reads SVGAGI. The CDR3 length is 15 residues. V lost 5 bases, J lost 5 bases, and 9 bases stayed unmatched. The material sequenced was PBMCs. The receptor comes from a woman between 40 and 50 years old in good health and CMV-seropositive. J is TRBJ2-5 and V is TRBV6-5, with 9 bases fitting TRBD1. CDR3 sequence reads: CASSPTGTGWETQYF. The DNA for the CDR3 is TGTGCCAGCAGTCCAACCGGGACAGGGTGGGAGACCCAGTACTTC.